Listed below are T cell receptor beta chains from one sample, sequenced in a study of Ad26.COV2.S vaccination and SARS-CoV-2 variants. Clones were sequenced by immunoSEQ multiplex PCR, and TCRdb holds only the in-frame ones, with some missing. In the table there are 440,000 or so clones, 90% of which are singletons. The material was peripheral blood, obtained in a trial of Ad26.COV2.S vaccine versus placebo. These receptors were taken from a person aged 18 to 65 who received the Ad26.COV2.S COVID-19 vaccine or a placebo. Both conserved end residues are part of each CDR3. The D gene is left open where the match is weak. For some rows the clone size is stated as once, few or many, or as a class when expanded; others skip it.

d_call,v_call,j_call,clone_size,cdr3_nt,cdr3_aa
NA,TRBV9,TRBJ1-1,NA,TGTGCCAGCAGCGATGGTACAGGGAGGAACACTGAAGCTTTCTTT,CASSDGTGRNTEAFF
NA,TRBV2,TRBJ2-7,NA,TGTGCCAGCAGTGGGGCCCGGAGGAGCTCCTACGAGCAGTACTTC,CASSGARRSSYEQYF
TRBD1,TRBV28,TRBJ2-2,NA,TGTGCCAGCAGTTCGGGACAGGGGGTTCCCGGGGAGCTGTTTTTT,CASSSGQGVPGELFF
TRBD2,TRBV19,TRBJ2-5,few,TGTGCCAGTAGTACTAGACTAGCGGACTTTCAAGAGACCCAGTACTTC,CASSTRLADFQETQYF
NA,TRBV7-6,TRBJ1-6,NA,TGTGCCAGCAGCCCTCTTGGGGATAGCTATAATTCACCCCTCCACTTT,CASSPLGDSYNSPLHF
NA,TRBV19,TRBJ1-2,NA,TGTGCCAGTACCCTTTGGGACGGATCTAACTATGGCTACACCTTC,CASTLWDGSNYGYTF
NA,TRBV14,TRBJ2-1,NA,TGTGCCAGCAACTCCGGGACACCCAACAATGAGCAGTTCTTC,CASNSGTPNNEQFF
NA,TRBV9,TRBJ2-2,NA,TGTGCCAGCAGCGTAACGATCTCGCCGGGACTCACCGGGGAGCTGTTTTTT,CASSVTISPGLTGELFF
NA,TRBV4-2,TRBJ2-7,NA,TGTGCCAGCAGCCAAGATTCAGGTCTTTTCCAGGGGGGCTCCTACGAGCAGTACTTC,CASSQDSGLFQGGSYEQYF
NA,TRBV28,TRBJ1-2,NA,TGTGCCAGCTCTCGGACAGCCTATGGCTACACCTTC,CASSRTAYGYTF
NA,TRBV4-2,TRBJ1-2,once,TGTGCCAGCAGCCAAGACAGTTCTAACTATGGCTACACCTTC,CASSQDSSNYGYTF
NA,TRBV2,TRBJ1-6,NA,TGTGCCAGCAGTGAGACAGAACGAGGGTCACCCCTCCACTTT,CASSETERGSPLHF
TRBD2,TRBV13,TRBJ2-3,NA,TGTGCCAGCAGCTTAGCTCGCGGGAGGGCCGGAGATACGCAGTATTTT,CASSLARGRAGDTQYF
TRBD2,TRBV7-2,TRBJ2-5,NA,TGTGCCAGCAGCTTATTTCTAGCGGCTCAAGAGACCCAGTACTTC,CASSLFLAAQETQYF
TRBD1,TRBV5-1,TRBJ2-3,NA,TGCGCCAGCAGCGTTGGGACAGGGAGTGAGGATACGCAGTATTTT,CASSVGTGSEDTQYF
NA,TRBV5-4,TRBJ2-7,NA,TGTGCCAGCAGCTTGGGCCTAGCCCCCTACGAGCAGTACTTC,CASSLGLAPYEQYF
NA,TRBV5-6,TRBJ1-5,NA,TGTGCCAGCAGCTTGATGGACTCCGGGGGCAATCAGCCCCAGCATTTT,CASSLMDSGGNQPQHF
TRBD1,TRBV10-3,TRBJ2-3,NA,TGTGCCATCAGTGTCCGACAGGGAGAGACAGATACGCAGTATTTT,CAISVRQGETDTQYF
NA,TRBV2,TRBJ2-6,NA,TGTGCCAGCAGTGAAGGGGTGTCCCTCTCTGGGGCCAACGTCCTGACTTTC,CASSEGVSLSGANVLTF
NA,TRBV9,TRBJ2-7,NA,TGTGCCAGCAGCCCCCGGGGAGCGGGCTACGAGCAGTACTTC,CASSPRGAGYEQYF
TRBD2,TRBV6-5,TRBJ2-2,NA,TGTGCCAGCAGTTATGTAGCGGGAGAGTCCGGGGAGCTGTTTTTT,CASSYVAGESGELFF
NA,TRBV7-2,TRBJ2-7,NA,TGTGCCAGCAGCCTAACCCGGGGACAAGCCTACGAGCAGTACTTC,CASSLTRGQAYEQYF
NA,TRBV19,TRBJ1-1,NA,TGTGCCAGTAGTATAAGGGGGGGCCTATCGAACACTGAAGCTTTCTTT,CASSIRGGLSNTEAFF
NA,TRBV2,TRBJ1-1,NA,TGTGCCAGCAGTGAACAGGGTATTTTCCCTGAAGCTTTCTTT,CASSEQGIFPEAFF
NA,TRBV5-4,TRBJ1-1,NA,TGTGCCAGCAGCGACGCCGTTGAAGCTTTCTTT,CASSDAVEAFF
NA,TRBV28,TRBJ2-1,NA,TGTGCCAGCAGTTTAACCGGTTTCGGATTCAATGAGCAGTTCTTC,CASSLTGFGFNEQFF
TRBD1,TRBV28,TRBJ2-7,NA,TGTGCCAGCCTGCCAGGGGGCTCCTACGAGCAGTACTTC,CASLPGGSYEQYF
NA,TRBV4-2,TRBJ2-7,NA,TGTGCCAGCAGCCAAGATCGGCGCAGTCCCTACGAGCAGTACTTC,CASSQDRRSPYEQYF
NA,TRBV7-9,TRBJ2-2,NA,TGTGCCAGCAGCATTACAGGGAGGGCCGGGGAGCTGTTTTTT,CASSITGRAGELFF
TRBD2,TRBV7-6,TRBJ2-3,NA,TGTGCCAGCAGCTTAGGGACGGCTAGCGGAACTACTACAGATACGCAGTATTTT,CASSLGTASGTTTDTQYF
NA,TRBV28,TRBJ1-5,NA,TGTGCCAGCACCCTGGGCGGGGGAAGGAAGCCCCAGCATTTT,CASTLGGGRKPQHF
TRBD2,TRBV28,TRBJ2-7,NA,TGTGCCAGCAACCCTGGGACTAGCGGGAGTTACGAGCAGTACTTC,CASNPGTSGSYEQYF
TRBD2,TRBV28,TRBJ2-3,NA,TGTGCCAGCAGTTTAGGCTTAGCGGGACTCGGGGCAGATACGCAGTATTTT,CASSLGLAGLGADTQYF
NA,TRBV18,TRBJ1-4,NA,TGTGCCAGCTCACCAAAAAGGGGGTCGGACGAAAAACTGTTTTTT,CASSPKRGSDEKLFF
NA,TRBV6-5,TRBJ2-5,NA,TGTGCCAGCACCTTCGAAGAGACCCAGTACTTC,CASTFEETQYF
TRBD2,TRBV11-1,TRBJ2-2,NA,TGTGCCAGCAGCCGGGAGGACAACCATCAACGGGAGCTGTTTTTT,CASSREDNHQRELFF
TRBD1,TRBV9,TRBJ2-7,NA,TGTGCCAGCAGCGGGGACAGGGGAACCTACGAGCAGTACTTC,CASSGDRGTYEQYF
TRBD1,TRBV28,TRBJ2-2,NA,TGTGCCAGCAGGTGGACAGGGGCGAACACCGGGGAGCTGTTTTTT,CASRWTGANTGELFF
NA,TRBV7-2,TRBJ2-1,NA,TGTGCCAGCAGCTTAGAACTCGGGGATGAGCAGTTCTTC,CASSLELGDEQFF
TRBD1,TRBV11-2,TRBJ2-7,NA,TGTGCCAGCAGCTTAGGGCGACAGGGGCTCCTATCCGAGCAGTACTTC,CASSLGRQGLLSEQYF
TRBD1,TRBV28,TRBJ2-7,NA,TGTGCCAGCAGCCGAACAGGGGGCACCTACGAGCAGTACTTC,CASSRTGGTYEQYF
TRBD1,TRBV29-1,TRBJ2-2,few,TGCAGCGTTGCGCGGACAGGGGCCACGGGCACCGGGGAGCTGTTTTTT,CSVARTGATGTGELFF
NA,TRBV28,TRBJ2-7,NA,TGTGCCAGCAGTTTTGACGGGGGCGACTACGAGCAGTACTTC,CASSFDGGDYEQYF
NA,TRBV5-6,TRBJ2-4,NA,TGTGCCAGCAGCTTGGGAAGGGTTGGGGGCAAAAACATTCAGTACTTC,CASSLGRVGGKNIQYF
NA,TRBV5-1,TRBJ2-7,NA,TGCGCCAGCAGCTTGGGGGGGGCGAGCTCCTACGAGCAGTACTTC,CASSLGGASSYEQYF